These T cell receptor beta chains were read from a single sample in a study of cytomegalovirus exposure and HLA in healthy donors. Only in-frame clones appear in the TCRdb table, and some are missing; sequencing was by immunoSEQ multiplex PCR. Among roughly 140,000 clones listed, 70% were seen once. Sequencing used PBMCs. These receptors came from a woman aged 25 to 39 in good health and CMV-seronegative. CDR3s include the opening cysteine and the closing phenylalanine or tryptophan. Fields, in order: clone size, J gene, D gene, V gene, CDR3 protein, CDR3 DNA. The D gene is left open where the match is weak. Rows give clone size only sometimes, using once, few, many, or a class for an expanded clone.

NA | TRBJ2-1 | TRBD1 | TRBV7-3 | CASSVQGPYNEQFF | TGTGCCAGCAGCGTACAGGGGCCGTACAATGAGCAGTTCTTC
NA | TRBJ1-6 | NA | TRBV11-3 | CASSFTADSPLHF | TGTGCCAGCAGCTTTACAGCGGATTCACCCCTCCACTTT
NA | TRBJ1-5 | NA | TRBV7-8 | CASSLLAGGLGNQPQHF | TGTGCCAGCAGCTTATTGGCGGGGGGCCTTGGGAATCAGCCCCAGCATTTT
few | TRBJ2-3 | TRBD2 | TRBV7-8 | CASSRPGLAGGFADTQYF | TGTGCCAGCAGCAGACCGGGACTAGCGGGGGGGTTCGCAGATACGCAGTATTTT
NA | TRBJ2-1 | TRBD2 | TRBV5-1 | CASTGTSGKNEQFF | TGCGCCAGTACCGGGACTAGCGGGAAAAATGAGCAGTTCTTC
NA | TRBJ1-1 | TRBD1 | TRBV7-9 | CASSVGQYTEAFF | TGTGCCAGCAGCGTGGGACAGTACACTGAAGCTTTCTTT
NA | TRBJ2-2 | TRBD2 | TRBV18 | CASSPGAGGTNTGELFF | TGTGCCAGCTCACCGGGAGCGGGAGGCACGAACACCGGGGAGCTGTTTTTT
few | TRBJ1-6 | TRBD1 | TRBV5-1 | CASSWTGDRESSPLHF | TGCGCCAGCAGCTGGACAGGGGACAGGGAATCTTCACCCCTCCACTTT
NA | TRBJ2-7 | NA | TRBV7-8 | CASSLDTSLDEQYF | TGTGCCAGCAGCTTAGACACGTCGCTAGACGAGCAGTACTTC
NA | TRBJ2-5 | TRBD2 | TRBV11-2 | CASSPLTSGSETQYF | TGTGCCAGCAGCCCGCTGACTAGCGGATCAGAGACCCAGTACTTC
NA | TRBJ2-7 | NA | TRBV27 | CASSLAPGTYSYEQYF | TGTGCCAGCAGTTTAGCCCCCGGGACATACTCCTACGAGCAGTACTTC
NA | TRBJ2-1 | TRBD1 | TRBV15 | CATKLTGESYNEQFF | TGTGCCACCAAGTTGACAGGGGAGTCCTACAATGAGCAGTTCTTC
NA | TRBJ2-6 | TRBD1 | TRBV7-3 | CASRGQGARGANVLTF | TGTGCCAGCAGGGGGCAGGGGGCGAGAGGGGCCAACGTCCTGACTTTC
NA | TRBJ2-3 | NA | TRBV28 | CASSLVRTAQYF | TGTGCCAGCAGTTTGGTTCGTACAGCGCAGTATTTT
few | TRBJ2-5 | TRBD1 | TRBV29-1 | CSVQQGEETQYF | TGCAGCGTCCAACAGGGGGAAGAGACCCAGTACTTC
NA | TRBJ2-3 | NA | TRBV9 | CASSVMSGTDTQYF | TGTGCCAGCAGCGTAATGTCCGGGACAGATACGCAGTATTTT
NA | TRBJ1-5 | NA | TRBV28 | CASNRQPQHF | TGTGCCAGCAATCGGCAGCCCCAGCATTTT
NA | TRBJ1-1 | NA | TRBV7-8 | CASSLAGVRNTEAFF | TGTGCCAGCAGCTTAGCCGGAGTCAGGAACACTGAAGCTTTCTTT
once | TRBJ1-4 | NA | TRBV5-4 | CASSFQQGGDEKLFF | TGTGCCAGCAGCTTCCAACAGGGAGGGGATGAAAAACTGTTTTTT
NA | TRBJ2-3 | TRBD2 | TRBV6-5 | CASNGRGTDTQYF | TGTGCCTCGAATGGGAGGGGTACAGATACGCAGTATTTT
NA | TRBJ1-1 | NA | TRBV5-1 | CASSVIVGNTEAFF | TGCGCCAGCAGCGTTATCGTCGGGAACACTGAAGCTTTCTTT
NA | TRBJ2-3 | NA | TRBV28 | CASSLLGGVGADTQYF | TGTGCCAGCAGTTTATTGGGAGGAGTGGGGGCAGATACGCAGTATTTT
few | TRBJ1-5 | NA | TRBV6-6 | CASILRLNQPQHF | TGTGCCAGCATCCTGCGACTTAATCAGCCCCAGCATTTT
NA | TRBJ2-1 | NA | TRBV5-6 | CASSLNREQFF | TGTGCCAGCAGCTTGAACAGAGAGCAGTTCTTC
NA | TRBJ2-1 | TRBD2 | TRBV19 | CASGTSGGIYNEQFF | TGTGCCAGTGGCACTAGCGGGGGCATCTACAATGAGCAGTTCTTC
NA | TRBJ2-1 | NA | TRBV6-5 | CASSSQLVAAPNEQFF | TGTGCCAGCAGTTCACAACTAGTGGCCGCCCCAAATGAGCAGTTCTTC
NA | TRBJ1-1 | NA | TRBV28 | CASSFQDRNTEAFF | TGTGCCAGCAGTTTCCAGGACAGGAACACTGAAGCTTTCTTT
few | TRBJ2-1 | TRBD2 | TRBV27 | CASRSSGGPVREQFF | TGTGCCAGCAGGTCCTCGGGAGGGCCGGTTAGGGAGCAGTTCTTC
NA | TRBJ2-1 | TRBD2 | TRBV7-9 | CASSFRAGGTDEQFF | TGTGCCAGCAGCTTTAGAGCGGGAGGTACCGATGAGCAGTTCTTC
NA | TRBJ1-2 | NA | TRBV29-1 | CSVGRGIVNYGYTF | TGCAGCGTTGGGAGGGGCATCGTTAACTATGGCTACACCTTC
NA | TRBJ1-2 | TRBD1 | TRBV27 | CASSSYNGQDYYGYTF | TGTGCCAGCAGTTCGTACAACGGACAGGATTACTATGGCTACACCTTC
once | TRBJ1-4 | TRBD1 | TRBV9 | CASSVNDRGWGKLFF | TGTGCCAGCAGCGTCAACGACAGGGGGTGGGGAAAACTGTTTTTT
NA | TRBJ2-2 | NA | TRBV28 | CASSLGGGAPGELFF | TGTGCCAGCAGTTTGGGGGGGGGCGCCCCCGGGGAGCTGTTTTTT
NA | TRBJ2-7 | NA | TRBV4-2 | CASSQQAGAYEQYF | TGTGCCAGCAGCCAACAAGCGGGCGCCTACGAGCAGTACTTC
NA | TRBJ2-2 | NA | TRBV9 | CASSGGSTGELFF | TGTGCCAGCAGCGGAGGGAGCACCGGGGAGCTGTTTTTT
NA | TRBJ1-3 | NA | TRBV9 | CASSAPREAGNTIYF | TGTGCCAGCAGCGCTCCACGGGAGGCAGGAAACACCATATATTTT
NA | TRBJ2-7 | NA | TRBV7-2 | CASSLAVGDPYEQYF | TGTGCCAGCAGCTTAGCGGTGGGAGACCCCTACGAGCAGTACTTC
NA | TRBJ2-5 | NA | TRBV11-1 | CASSLRETQYF | TGTGCCAGCAGCTTACGGGAGACCCAGTACTTC
NA | TRBJ2-1 | NA | TRBV2 | CATQTPYNEQFF | TGTGCCACCCAAACTCCTTACAATGAGCAGTTCTTC
NA | TRBJ2-1 | NA | TRBV7-3 | CASSLNPQGSEQFF | TGTGCCAGCAGCCTTAATCCGCAGGGTAGCGAGCAGTTCTTC
NA | TRBJ1-3 | NA | TRBV27 | CASSLSPGNTIYF | TGTGCCAGCAGTTTATCCCCAGGAAACACCATATATTTT
once | TRBJ1-2 | NA | TRBV5-6 | CASTSEEGRVGYTF | TGTGCCAGCACCTCCGAGGAGGGAAGGGTAGGCTACACCTTC